This TCR beta chain came from a study of blood T cell repertoires in COVID-19. Study-level information: The United States, Italy and Spain were the sources of the acute and convalescent COVID-19 samples.

Methods used by the authors: Quantification of nucleated cells was approximated via reference gene primer amplification. Repertoires were generated with immunoSEQ multiplex PCR, while TCRdb's copy carries only in-frame clones and drops some. D and trimming were read from the DNA, whereas the V and J calls and clone size are those reported in that table. The table includes about 250,000 clones, about 80% detected once. Germline assignment: CDR1 SGHNT and CDR2 YYREEE (reference sequence). The CDR3 is made up of 16 amino acids. J gave up 5 bases and V 0 bases, and 8 bases lay outside the gene matches. Sequenced: peripheral blood. This receptor was identified in an elderly woman with acute or convalescent COVID-19. The chain recombines TRBV5-4 with TRBJ2-1; 7 bases agree with TRBD1. The chain's CDR3 is CASSLGVKGAHNEQFF. The CDR3 DNA reads TGTGCCAGCAGCTTGGGCGTGAAGGGGGCCCACAATGAGCAGTTCTTC.